This TCR beta chain was identified in a study of shared clonotypes between healthy human individuals. TCRdb's table, derived via immunoSEQ multiplex PCR, lists solely in-frame clones and lacks some. This sample yields approximately 2.4 million clones, of which under 97% are seen a single time; about 0.13% belongs to the top ten. A CD45RA+ naive subset and a CD45RA-negative memory subset were split from CD4+ cells. This receptor was obtained from a man between 18 and 29 years old in good health. Specimen: naive CD4+ T cells sorted from blood. Subset here: CD45RA+ positively selected.

The CDR3 is CASSLAGSGYTF. CDR3 DNA sequence: TGTGCCAGCAGCTTAGCAGGGAGTGGCTACACCTTC. This chain links TRBV7-2 with TRBJ1-2; D remains unclear. The CDR3 is 12 amino acids. Germline V lookup: CDR1 SGHTA, CDR2 FQGNSA. The ends were cut back, 0 bases at V and 7 bases at J, with 6 bases in the middle. The full variable domain, in which reference TRBV7-2 and TRBJ1-2 provide the parts outside the CDR3, is GAGVSQSPSNKVTEKGKDVELRCDPISGHTALYWYRQSLGQGLEFLIYFQGNSAPDKSGLPSDRFSAERTGGSVSTLTIQRTQQEDSAVYLCASSLAGSGYTFGSGTRLTVV.